This record covers a single TCR beta chain. These data come from a study of OX40 agonist ivuxolimab in advanced cancers. Overall study: Head and neck, renal cell, melanoma or hepatocellular carcinoma were the cancers that dose-escalation patients had. One patient with hepatocellular carcinoma and two with cutaneous melanoma, three in all, had partial responses.

Exclusion of a patient followed from autoimmune disease history or systemic immunosuppression. Peripheral blood came from all dose cohorts at three timepoints. Sequencing was performed with immunoSEQ multiplex PCR; in TCRdb, only in-frame clones are kept and a portion is missing. Of about 48,000 clones listed, around nine tenths are singletons. The CDR3 is 14 residues long. Deletions cut 3 bases from V and 4 bases from J, with 10 bases between. Per the germline V gene, CDR1 is SGHAT and CDR2 is FQNNGV. The starting material was CD4+ or CD8+ T cells sorted from blood, obtained in a trial of the OX40 agonist ivuxolimab. The receptor's source is an adult with an advanced solid tumor such as melanoma, head and neck, liver or kidney cancer. The rearrangement joins TRBV11-2 to TRBJ1-5; possibly TRBD1 for D (6 bases). The CDR3 DNA sequence: TGTGCCAGCAGCTTTTCGGGGGCAAATCAGCCCCAGCATTTT. It codes for CASSFSGANQPQHF.